The entry below gives a single T cell receptor (beta chain) sequence along with its context. A junction end diverges from the germline sequence, so it may reflect a read error. These data originate in a study of blood T cells in healthy people across ages. The length of the CDR3 is 14 residues. Germline-derived CDR1 and CDR2 are SGHRS and YFSETQ. The donors, all healthy, were Caucasians living in Russia, aged about 6 to 100. A J-beta primer mix and a sample-barcoded 5' primer were used in a second PCR of roughly 7 to 12 cycles. TCRdb itself ran the 5' RACE reads through MiXCR, one entry per CDR3 protein. The sample carries about 1.8 million distinct CDR3 sequences, less than 50% recorded once.

Source material: blood. The rearrangement joins TRBV5-1 to TRBJ1-2, with no clear D. The receptor was isolated from a woman aged 40 to 50 in good health. CDR3 coding DNA: TGCGCCAGCAGCTTGGGGCAGATCATCTATGACTACACCTTC. This codes for CASSLGQIIYDYTF.